This T cell receptor (beta chain) was sequenced during a study of T cells after yellow fever vaccination. Ten or more counts support this clonotype. After removal of 0 bases from V and 4 bases from J, the junction contained 0 bases not matched to a gene. This CDR3 region has 14 residues. Germline V gene lookup returns CDR1 KGHSH and CDR2 LQKENI. MiXCR was run by TCRdb on the 5' RACE reads, yielding one entry per CDR3 protein. The sample carries fewer than 350,000 distinct CDR3 sequences, 3.5% to 4.5% recorded once. Sequenced material: PBMCs, taken 15 days after the yellow fever booster vaccination. The clonotype was recovered from a man between 18 and 35 years old who received the YFV17D yellow fever vaccine. This rearrangement joins TRBV18 to TRBJ2-4; 7 bases map to TRBD1. DNA of the CDR3: TGTGCCAGCTCACCACCGACAGGGAAAAACATTCAGTACTTC. This translates into CASSPPTGKNIQYF.